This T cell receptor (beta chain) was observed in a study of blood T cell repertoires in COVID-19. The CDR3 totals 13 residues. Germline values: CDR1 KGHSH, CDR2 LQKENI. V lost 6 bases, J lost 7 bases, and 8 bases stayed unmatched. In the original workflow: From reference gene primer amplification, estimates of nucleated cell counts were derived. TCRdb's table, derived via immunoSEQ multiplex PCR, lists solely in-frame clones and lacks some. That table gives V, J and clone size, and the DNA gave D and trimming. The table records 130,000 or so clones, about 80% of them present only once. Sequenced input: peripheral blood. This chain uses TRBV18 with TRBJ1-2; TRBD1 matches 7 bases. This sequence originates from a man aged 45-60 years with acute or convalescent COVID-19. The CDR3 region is CASSLDRDFGYTF. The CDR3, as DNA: TGTGCCAGCTCCCTTGACAGGGATTTTGGCTACACCTTC.